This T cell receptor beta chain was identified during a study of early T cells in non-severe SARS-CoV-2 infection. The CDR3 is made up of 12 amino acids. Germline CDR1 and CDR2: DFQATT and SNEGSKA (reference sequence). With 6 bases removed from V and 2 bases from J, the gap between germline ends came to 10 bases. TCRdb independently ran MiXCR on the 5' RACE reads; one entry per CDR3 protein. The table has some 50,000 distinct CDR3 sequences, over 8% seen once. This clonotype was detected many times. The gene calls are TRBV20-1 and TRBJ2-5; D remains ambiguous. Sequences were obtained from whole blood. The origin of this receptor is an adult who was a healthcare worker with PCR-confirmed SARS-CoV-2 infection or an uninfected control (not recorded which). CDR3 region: CSAPVAQETQYF. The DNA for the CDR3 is TGCAGTGCCCCGGTGGCTCAAGAGACCCAGTACTTC.